The text below deals with one T cell receptor (beta chain). Its antigen is as yet unknown. V lost 2 bases, J lost 7 bases, and 9 bases lay in between. CDR3 length: 12 residues. From germline, CDR1 is MNHNY and CDR2 SVGAGI (reference sequence). It was from unfractionated whole blood that total RNA was extracted. This sample was taken from a study of human T cells and chemical hapten exposure. Study context: Variability of per-sample TCR yields stemmed mainly from small differences in pooled library volume.

The library gave individual cDNA molecules unique molecular identifiers. In the original workflow: A typical sample had some 87,000 TCRs, with roughly 23,224 to 700,000 overall. TCRdb re-called the reads with MiXCR, one entry per CDR3 protein. For this entry, the V and J calls and clone size follow TCRdb and not the study's own pipeline. The profile covers around 440 distinct CDR3 sequences, with 70% to 85% appearing a single time and about 9.3% taken by the ten largest. Findings of the study overall: TCRs at high frequency, those above 1 in 1000, did not change with DPC sensitization.

The rearrangement joins TRBV6-6 to TRBJ2-7; D unclear. The sequencing sample was made of whole blood. The receptor's source is a human donor with alopecia, or a healthy volunteer (not recorded which). Some clones in this sample may be carry-over from other donors' samples. This table probably holds off-target reads from a library built for another chain. The DNA for the CDR3 is TGTGCCAGCAGTTACGAGGCGGCAGAGCAGTACTTC. Protein product: CASSYEAAEQYF.